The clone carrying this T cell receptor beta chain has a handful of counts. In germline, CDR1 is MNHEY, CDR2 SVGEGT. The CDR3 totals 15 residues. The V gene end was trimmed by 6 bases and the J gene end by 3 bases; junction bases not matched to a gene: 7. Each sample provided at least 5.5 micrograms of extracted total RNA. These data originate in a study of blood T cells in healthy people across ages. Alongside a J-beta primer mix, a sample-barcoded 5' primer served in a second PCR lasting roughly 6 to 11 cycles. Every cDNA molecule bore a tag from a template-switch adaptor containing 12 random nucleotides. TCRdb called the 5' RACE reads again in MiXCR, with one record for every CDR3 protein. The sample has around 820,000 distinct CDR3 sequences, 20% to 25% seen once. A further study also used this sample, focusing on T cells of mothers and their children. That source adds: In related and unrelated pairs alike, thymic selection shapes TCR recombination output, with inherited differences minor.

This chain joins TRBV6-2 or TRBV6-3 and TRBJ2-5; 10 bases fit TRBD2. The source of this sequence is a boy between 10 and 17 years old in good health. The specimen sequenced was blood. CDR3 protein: CASRRGLAQEETQYF. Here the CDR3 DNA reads TGTGCCAGCAGGAGGGGACTAGCGCAGGAAGAGACCCAGTACTTC.